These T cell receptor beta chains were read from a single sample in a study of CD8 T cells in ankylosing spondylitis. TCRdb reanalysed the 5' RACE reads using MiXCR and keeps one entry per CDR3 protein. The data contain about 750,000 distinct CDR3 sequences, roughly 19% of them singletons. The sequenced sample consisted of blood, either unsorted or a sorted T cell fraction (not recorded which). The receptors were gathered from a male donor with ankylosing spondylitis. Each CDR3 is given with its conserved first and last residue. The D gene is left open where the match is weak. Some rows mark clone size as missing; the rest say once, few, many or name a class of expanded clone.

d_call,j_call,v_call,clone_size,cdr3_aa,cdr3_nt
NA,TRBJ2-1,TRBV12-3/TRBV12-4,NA,CASSIIRDEQFF,TGTGCCAGCAGCATAATTCGGGATGAGCAGTTCTTC
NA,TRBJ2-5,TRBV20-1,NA,CSARWGLETQYF,TGCAGTGCTAGGTGGGGCCTGGAGACCCAGTACTTC
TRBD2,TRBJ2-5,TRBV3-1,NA,CASSQGTSGGPETQYF,TGTGCCAGCAGCCAAGGGACTAGCGGGGGACCGGAGACCCAGTACTTC
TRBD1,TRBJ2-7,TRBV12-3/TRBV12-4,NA,CASSYTGGNEQYF,TGTGCCAGCAGTTACACAGGGGGCAACGAGCAGTACTTC
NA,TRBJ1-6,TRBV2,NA,CAIQAGHSDSPLHF,TGTGCCATCCAAGCCGGACACAGCGATTCACCCCTCCACTTT
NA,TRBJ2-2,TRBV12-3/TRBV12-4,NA,CASSLDHLNTGELFF,TGTGCCAGCAGTTTGGACCATTTGAACACCGGGGAGCTGTTTTTT
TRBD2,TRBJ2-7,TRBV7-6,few,CASSLGGLATSSYEQYF,TGTGCCAGCAGCTTAGGCGGACTAGCGACGAGCTCCTACGAGCAGTACTTC
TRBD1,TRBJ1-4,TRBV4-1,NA,CASSHPREGAREKLFF,TGCGCCAGCAGCCATCCCCGGGAGGGGGCACGTGAAAAACTGTTTTTT
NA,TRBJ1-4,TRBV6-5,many,CASSYTLTAGEKLFF,TGTGCCAGCAGTTACACCCTGACGGCGGGGGAAAAACTGTTTTTT
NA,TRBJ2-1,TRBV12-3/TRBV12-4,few,CASSFEGGISSYNEQFF,TGTGCCAGCAGTTTTGAAGGGGGTATAAGCTCCTACAATGAGCAGTTCTTC
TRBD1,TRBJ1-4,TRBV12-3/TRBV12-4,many,CASRRTGGPNEKLFF,TGTGCCAGCAGACGGACAGGGGGCCCTAATGAAAAACTGTTTTTT
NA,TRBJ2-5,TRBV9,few,CASSARTGEETQYF,TGTGCCAGCAGCGCTCGGACTGGTGAAGAGACCCAGTACTTC
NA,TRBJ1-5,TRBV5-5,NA,CASSPWDTYSNQPQHF,TGTGCCAGCAGCCCCTGGGACACGTATAGCAATCAGCCCCAGCATTTT
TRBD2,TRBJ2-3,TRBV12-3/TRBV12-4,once,CASSLDGGVSYTQYF,TGTGCCAGCAGTTTAGACGGGGGGGTGTCGTATACGCAGTATTTT
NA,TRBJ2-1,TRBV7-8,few,CASSEAGTRNEQFF,TGTGCCAGCAGCGAAGCCGGGACAAGAAATGAGCAGTTCTTC
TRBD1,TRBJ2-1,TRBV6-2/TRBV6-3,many,CASSPGTGNEQFF,TGTGCCAGCAGCCCCGGGACAGGGAATGAGCAGTTCTTC
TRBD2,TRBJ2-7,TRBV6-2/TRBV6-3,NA,CASSFTTSGRALSYEQYF,TGTGCCAGCAGTTTCACGACTAGCGGGAGGGCCCTCTCCTACGAGCAGTACTTC
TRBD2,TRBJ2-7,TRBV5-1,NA,CASSLLAGEQNEQYF,TGCGCCAGCAGCTTGCTAGCGGGGGAACAGAACGAGCAGTACTTC
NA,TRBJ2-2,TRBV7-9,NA,CASSTPWMSGRTGELFF,TGTGCCAGCAGCACCCCCTGGATGTCGGGGCGCACCGGGGAGCTGTTTTTT
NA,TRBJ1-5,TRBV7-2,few,CASSPRGVLSNQPQHF,TGTGCCAGCAGCCCCCGTGGGGTTTTAAGCAATCAGCCCCAGCATTTT
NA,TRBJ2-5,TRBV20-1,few,CSARDPPETQYF,TGCAGTGCTAGAGATCCACCGGAGACCCAGTACTTC
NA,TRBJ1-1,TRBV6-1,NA,CASSPNPSGMGMNTEAFF,TGTGCCAGCAGTCCCAACCCGTCAGGGATGGGCATGAACACTGAAGCTTTCTTT
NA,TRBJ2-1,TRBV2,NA,CASQDSTYNEQFF,TGTGCCAGCCAGGACTCCACGTACAATGAGCAGTTCTTC